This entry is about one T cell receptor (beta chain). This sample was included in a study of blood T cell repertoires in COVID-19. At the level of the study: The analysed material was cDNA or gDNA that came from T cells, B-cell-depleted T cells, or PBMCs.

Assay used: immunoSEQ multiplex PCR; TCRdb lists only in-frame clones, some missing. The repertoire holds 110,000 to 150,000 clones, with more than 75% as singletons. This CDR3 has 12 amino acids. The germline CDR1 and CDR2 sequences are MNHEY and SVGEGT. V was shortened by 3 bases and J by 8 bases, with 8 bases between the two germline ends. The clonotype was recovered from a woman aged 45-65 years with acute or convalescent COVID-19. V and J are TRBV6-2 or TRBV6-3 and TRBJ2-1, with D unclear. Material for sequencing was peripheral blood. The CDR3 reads CASSYLTDEQFF. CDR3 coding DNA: TGTGCCAGCAGTTATCTGACTGATGAGCAGTTCTTC.